This T cell receptor beta chain was sequenced during a study of blood T cell repertoires in COVID-19. This clone was seen only a few times. CDR3 size: 16 residues. V dropped 8 bases and J dropped 0 bases, with 14 bases sitting between them. CDR1 is MDHEN, CDR2 SYDVKM, per germline. Produced via immunoSEQ multiplex PCR; TCRdb's table is partial and in-frame only. The sample lists approximately 200,000 clones; more than 65% were seen once. The V call is TRBV28, the J call TRBJ1-6; D remains unclear. The specimen sequenced was peripheral blood. This clonotype was obtained from a woman between 25 and 40 years old who had recovered from COVID-19. CDR3 residues: CASSRTLYSYNSPLHF. CDR3 nucleotide sequence: TGTGCCAGCTCCCGGACTCTCTACTCCTATAATTCACCCCTCCACTTT.